A single sample is the source of the 23 T cell receptor beta chains below, sequenced in a study of blood T cell repertoires in COVID-19 (TCRdb year 2020). Libraries were built with the immunoSEQ multiplex PCR assay. This immuneACCESS table, as held by TCRdb, lists in-frame sequences with V and J called but not all clones. Of the missing ones, under half trace to an unresolved V gene in checked studies; the others have no known cause. Present in this sample are under 120,000 clones, 75% to 90% of which were seen just once. Together, the top ten hold about 30% of the sample. Sequencing used peripheral blood. These receptors all come from a woman of 80 years or more with acute or convalescent COVID-19.

The chain uses TRBV20-1 and TRBJ1-2; no firm D call. V lost 3 bases and J lost 8, with 19 bases in between. The length of the CDR3 is 14 residues. Germline V CDR1 and CDR2: DFQATT, SNEGSKA (reference sequence). CDR3 in amino acids: CSASPKTTSGGYTF. CDR3 sequence (DNA): TGCAGTGCTAGTCCAAAAACTACGTCTGGGGGCTACACCTTC.

The chain carries TRBV5-1 and TRBJ2-7; 11 nucleotides line up with TRBD2. The germline V gene has CDR1 SGHRS and CDR2 YFSETQ. Germline trimming cut 0 bases from V and 1 base from J; bases unmatched to any gene: 9. There are 18 residues in the CDR3. The CDR3 DNA is TGCGCCAGCAGCTTGGCCCGGGGTCTAGCGGGGGGTTCCTACGAGCAGTACTTC. Translation: CASSLARGLAGGSYEQYF.

V is TRBV19 and J is TRBJ1-6; D possibly corresponds to TRBD1 (6 bases). Germline-derived CDR1 and CDR2 are LNHDA and SQIVND (reference sequence). V shed 4 bases and J shed 8 bases, with 12 bases lying between them. The CDR3 covers 14 residues. Here the CDR3 reads CASSKSGGYSPLHF. The CDR3, as DNA: TGTGCCAGTAGTAAGTCGGGGGGCTATTCACCCCTCCACTTT. Drawing the rest from reference TRBV19 and TRBJ1-6, the complete variable domain is DGGITQSPKYLFRKEGQNVTLSCEQNLNHDAMYWYRQDPGQGLRLIYYSQIVNDFQKGDIAEGYSVSREKKESFPLTVTSAQKNPTAFYLCASSKSGGYSPLHFGNGTRLTVT.

J is TRBJ2-1 and V is TRBV15; unclear D gene. The germline gives CDR1 LNHNV, CDR2 YYDKDF (reference sequence). The CDR3 runs 18 residues. Deletions cut 0 bases from V and 3 bases from J, with 18 bases between. CDR3 DNA sequence: TGTGCCACCAGCAGAGATCAACGACGCCTAGTTGACTACAATGAGCAGTTCTTC. Amino acids: CATSRDQRRLVDYNEQFF.

The rearrangement joins TRBV2 to TRBJ2-7; the D gene is possibly TRBD1 (6 bases). This CDR3 contains 15 residues. V was clipped by 2 bases and J by 0 bases, with 11 bases between them. Germline V lookup: CDR1 SNHLY, CDR2 FYNNEI. The CDR3 region is CASSERQANSYEQYF. CDR3 nucleotide sequence: TGTGCCAGCAGTGAAAGACAGGCGAACTCCTACGAGCAGTACTTC.

The V gene is TRBV19, the J gene TRBJ2-5; the match to TRBD1 covers 8 bases. The germline gives CDR1 LNHDA, CDR2 SQIVND (reference sequence). The ends lost 1 base at V and 1 base at J; junction bases unmatched: 2. This CDR3 contains 15 residues. CDR3 in amino acids: CASSIGDRTQETQYF. The CDR3 DNA reads as TGTGCCAGTAGTATAGGGGACAGGACCCAAGAGACCCAGTACTTC. Using reference TRBV19 and TRBJ2-5 for the parts outside the CDR3, the full variable domain is DGGITQSPKYLFRKEGQNVTLSCEQNLNHDAMYWYRQDPGQGLRLIYYSQIVNDFQKGDIAEGYSVSREKKESFPLTVTSAQKNPTAFYLCASSIGDRTQETQYFGPGTRLLVL.

The genes are TRBV27 and TRBJ1-5, with 7 bases lining up with TRBD1. The CDR3 consists of 15 residues. Germline loops: CDR1 MNHEY, CDR2 SMNVEV (reference sequence). V was clipped by 5 bases and J by 5 bases; unmatched bases: 9. The CDR3 protein is CASSNTGTVYQPQHF. The CDR3 DNA follows: TGTGCCAGCAGTAATACCGGGACAGTTTATCAGCCCCAGCATTTT.

The rearrangement joins TRBV7-7 to TRBJ2-2, with D hard to call. Trimming took 0 bases from V and 2 from J, leaving 10 bases between them. The CDR3 spans 16 residues. Looked up from germline, CDR1 is SSHAT and CDR2 is FNYEAQ (reference sequence). The CDR3 spells CASSLAVSKNTGELFF. The CDR3 coding sequence is TGTGCCAGCAGCTTAGCGGTCTCTAAAAACACCGGGGAGCTGTTTTTT.

This clone was found a few times. V and J are TRBV11-1 and TRBJ2-7; D may be TRBD2 (5 bases). In germline, CDR1 is SGHAT, CDR2 FQDESV (reference sequence). V gave up 2 bases and J gave up 2 bases, with 16 bases separating them. This CDR3 comprises 16 residues. CDR3 in amino acids: CASSLSPGVGTYEQYF. CDR3 DNA sequence: TGTGCCAGCAGCTTATCCCCCGGGGTAGGTACCTACGAGCAGTACTTC.

V is TRBV6-2 or TRBV6-3 and J is TRBJ2-2; 7 bases are a match to TRBD2. This CDR3 is built from 15 residues. Germline values: CDR1 MNHEY, CDR2 SVGEGT. Trimming took 4 bases from V and 4 from J; bases not matched to a gene: 6. The CDR3 loop is CASSWYGGITGELFF. As DNA, the CDR3 is TGTGCCAGCAGTTGGTACGGGGGGATCACCGGGGAGCTGTTTTTT.

The chain is built from TRBV11-2 and TRBJ2-5, with TRBD1 identical over 8 bases. Germline lookup yields CDR1 SGHAT and CDR2 FQNNGV. V shed 4 bases, J shed 4 bases, and the junction held 8 bases outside the gene matches. This CDR3 region has 15 residues. The CDR3 here is CASSSGQGLRETQYF. The CDR3 DNA follows: TGTGCCAGCAGCTCCGGACAGGGCCTTCGAGAGACCCAGTACTTC.

The CDR3 coding sequence is TGTGCCAGCTCACCGCGACAGGGTAACACCGGGGAGCTGTTTTTT. Translating it yields CASSPRQGNTGELFF. The V and J genes are TRBV18 and TRBJ2-2, with 7 bases matching TRBD1. Germline-derived CDR1 and CDR2 are KGHSH and LQKENI. CDR3 length equals 15 residues. The junction had 3 bases not matched to a gene; V was cut back by 3 bases and J by 2 bases.

V and J are TRBV19 and TRBJ2-3; 7 bases fit TRBD1. Germline CDR1 reads LNHDA; CDR2 reads SQIVND (reference sequence). This CDR3 has 14 amino acids. The J segment lost 8 bases and the V segment lost 6 bases, leaving 11 bases of the junction unmatched. The CDR3 loop is CASSPGQATGTQYF. For the CDR3, the DNA is TGTGCCAGTAGCCCTGGACAGGCCACGGGTACGCAGTATTTT.

This clone was found once. The V and J genes are TRBV7-9 and TRBJ1-6, with a tentative D call TRBD1 (5 bases). Germline V lookup: CDR1 SEHNR, CDR2 FQNEAQ (reference sequence). V lost 2 bases and J lost 8, with 13 bases in between. The CDR3 consists of 15 residues. The CDR3 loop reads CASSLWVGVDSPLHF. In nucleotides, the CDR3 is TGTGCCAGCAGCTTATGGGTAGGGGTGGATTCACCCCTCCACTTT. The entire variable domain, with the rest obtained from reference TRBV7-9 and TRBJ1-6, is as follows: DTGVSQNPRHKITKRGQNVTFRCDPISEHNRLYWYRQTLGQGPEFLTYFQNEAQLEKSRLLSDRFSAERPKGSFSTLEIQRTEQGDSAMYLCASSLWVGVDSPLHFGNGTRLTVT.

This clone came up once. This rearrangement joins TRBV2 to TRBJ2-1; 9 bases fit TRBD1. This CDR3 has 14 residues. Germline V gives CDR1 SNHLY, CDR2 FYNNEI. V lost 5 bases and J lost 9; bases outside the gene matches: 8. The CDR3 region is CASSQDRGRGEQFF. CDR3 nucleotides: TGTGCCAGCAGTCAGGACAGGGGTCGAGGTGAGCAGTTCTTC.

The V call is TRBV28, the J call TRBJ1-6; 9 positions match TRBD1. J gave up 6 bases and V 6 bases, and 3 bases lay outside the gene matches. Germline V CDR1 and CDR2: MDHEN, SYDVKM. The CDR3 consists of 14 residues. CDR3 loop: CASSPTGGNSPLHF. The CDR3 DNA reads TGTGCCAGCAGCCCGACAGGGGGTAATTCACCCCTCCACTTT. The variable domain in full, completed from reference TRBV28 and TRBJ1-6, reads DVKVTQSSRYLVKRTGEKVFLECVQDMDHENMFWYRQDPGLGLRLIYFSYDVKMKEKGDIPEGYSVSREKKERFSLILESASTNQTSMYLCASSPTGGNSPLHFGNGTRLTVT.

The CDR3 sequence: CASSSPQGHNYGYTF. The CDR3 DNA is TGTGCCAGCAGTTCCCCTCAGGGGCATAACTATGGCTACACCTTC. The chain recombines TRBV6-5 with TRBJ1-2; weak D call: TRBD1 (6 bases). This CDR3 spans 15 amino acids. V was cut by 4 bases and J by 1 base, with 13 bases left in between. The V gene's germline CDR1 is MNHEY and CDR2 SVGAGI.

The chain employs TRBV28 and TRBJ1-5, with D tentatively TRBD1 (6 bases). Between the trimmed V and J ends, which lost 6 bases and 7 bases, there was a span of 10 bases. This CDR3 contains 12 residues. The germline V gene encodes CDR1 MDHEN and CDR2 SYDVKM. CDR3 region: CASRVQGQPQHF. The CDR3 region has the DNA TGTGCCAGCAGGGTACAGGGACAGCCCCAGCATTTT.

Only a few counts were recorded for this clone. The chain links TRBV12-3 or TRBV12-4 to TRBJ2-1, with 10 nucleotides matching TRBD2. Unmatched junction bases numbered 3, after V lost 3 bases and J lost 13 bases. This CDR3 is 12 amino acids long. The CDR3 coding sequence is TGTGCCAGCAGTTTTCCACTAGCGGGACAGTTCTTC. Translated: CASSFPLAGQFF.

For this clone: At the DNA level, this CDR3 is encoded by other sequences in the same sample as well. The V gene is TRBV7-9, the J gene TRBJ2-7; TRBD1 might be the D (6 bases). Germline CDR1 reads SEHNR; CDR2 reads FQNEAQ (reference sequence). The CDR3 extends over 12 amino acids. V lost 2 bases to trimming and J lost 4 bases, with 6 bases between them. CDR3 nucleotides: TGTGCCAGCAGCTTACAGGGGTACGAGCAGTACTTC. Its protein product is CASSLQGYEQYF.

The chain combines TRBV27 with TRBJ1-2; unclear D gene. This CDR3 is built from 12 residues. CDR1 and CDR2 (germline): MNHEY, SMNVEV (reference sequence). V gave up 6 bases and J gave up 8 bases, with 13 bases separating them. CDR3 in amino acids: CASRMGVGGYTF. DNA of the CDR3: TGTGCCAGCAGGATGGGAGTGGGAGGCTACACCTTC.

This rearrangement joins TRBV23-1 to TRBJ1-2, with D hard to call. TRBV23-1 counts as an open reading frame of uncertain function. The CDR3 length is 15 residues. V was cut by 4 bases and J by 5 bases, with 17 bases left in between. The CDR3 here is CASSPHPRTRYGYTF. In DNA form, the CDR3 reads TGCGCCAGCAGTCCCCACCCAAGGACTCGTTATGGCTACACCTTC.

The chain employs TRBV18 and TRBJ2-5; D remains unclear. Germline V gives CDR1 KGHSH, CDR2 LQKENI. The V gene lost 0 bases and the J gene lost 2 bases, with 4 bases spanning the gap. The CDR3 runs 13 residues. In DNA, the CDR3 is TGTGCCAGCTCACCACCGTTACAAGAGACCCAGTACTTC. It yields the protein CASSPPLQETQYF.